This entry concerns a single T cell receptor (beta chain). The sample belongs to a study of blood T cell repertoires in COVID-19. Overall study: COVID-19 samples, acute and convalescent, were from the United States, Italy and Spain. PBMCs, B-cell-depleted T cells, or T cells provided the cDNA or gDNA that made up the material.

The data were produced by immunoSEQ multiplex PCR, yet TCRdb's version contains in-frame clones alone and is incomplete. Of some 190,000 clones in the sample, 70% to 85% were seen once. The CDR3 sequence is 16 residues long. CDR1 is SGHNT and CDR2 is YENEEA in the germline V gene. V gave up 5 bases and J gave up 2 bases, with 18 bases separating them. The rearrangement uses TRBV11-3 and TRBJ2-5; tentative D call: TRBD2 (6 bases). Input material: PBMCs or T cells enriched from blood (not recorded which). The TCR was taken from a woman aged 25 to 39 who had recovered from COVID-19. The CDR3 DNA sequence: TGTGCCAGCAGCCGTGGAACGGGGGAAGGACAAGAGACCCAGTACTTC. This codes for CASSRGTGEGQETQYF.